Detailed here is one T cell receptor beta chain. Its antigen is undetermined. This entry comes from a study of CD8 T cells in Susac syndrome. About the research overall: At blood draw, Susac syndrome patients were therapy-naive, on corticosteroids, or on intravenous immunoglobulin alone. Regarding the study as a whole: Clonal expansion was not observed in the Susac syndrome CD4+ T cell repertoires. It was acknowledged by the study that relatively few individuals were included in its TCR sequencing and HLA analysis.

This CDR3 has 14 residues. Trimming cost V 4 bases and J 6 bases, with 17 bases left between them. CDR1 SGHRS and CDR2 YFSETQ come from the germline V gene. Reverse transcription of 0.5 to 1 ug RNA was performed with random hexamers. Amplification of TCR beta CDR3 spanned 54 Vbeta and 13 Jbeta via immunoSEQ multiplex PCR. In TCRdb, the immunoSEQ multiplex PCR reads were re-called with MiXCR into one record per CDR3 protein. The table includes some 77,000 distinct CDR3 sequences, under 95% detected once. The sequence was obtained from a human donor with Susac syndrome. The chain carries TRBV5-1 and TRBJ2-7; D may be TRBD1 (6 bases). The sample comprised CD4+ T cells from PBMCs. The CDR3: CASSLGARGSEQYF. The CDR3 DNA is TGCGCCAGCAGCCTGGGGGCCAGGGGAAGCGAGCAGTACTTC.